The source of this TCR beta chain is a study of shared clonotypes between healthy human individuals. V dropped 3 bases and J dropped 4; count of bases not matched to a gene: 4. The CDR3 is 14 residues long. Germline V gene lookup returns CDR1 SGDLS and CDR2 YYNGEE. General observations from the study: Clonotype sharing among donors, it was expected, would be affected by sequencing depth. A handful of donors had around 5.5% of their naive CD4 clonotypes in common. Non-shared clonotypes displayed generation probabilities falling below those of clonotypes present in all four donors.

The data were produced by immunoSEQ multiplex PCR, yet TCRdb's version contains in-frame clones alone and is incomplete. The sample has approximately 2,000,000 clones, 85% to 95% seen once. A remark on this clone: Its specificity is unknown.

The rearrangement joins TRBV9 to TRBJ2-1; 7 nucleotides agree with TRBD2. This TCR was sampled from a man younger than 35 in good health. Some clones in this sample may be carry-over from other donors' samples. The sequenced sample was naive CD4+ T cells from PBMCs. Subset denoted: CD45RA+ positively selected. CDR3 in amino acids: CASSGGLDYNEQFF. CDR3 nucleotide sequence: TGTGCCAGCAGCGGTGGACTAGATTACAATGAGCAGTTCTTC.